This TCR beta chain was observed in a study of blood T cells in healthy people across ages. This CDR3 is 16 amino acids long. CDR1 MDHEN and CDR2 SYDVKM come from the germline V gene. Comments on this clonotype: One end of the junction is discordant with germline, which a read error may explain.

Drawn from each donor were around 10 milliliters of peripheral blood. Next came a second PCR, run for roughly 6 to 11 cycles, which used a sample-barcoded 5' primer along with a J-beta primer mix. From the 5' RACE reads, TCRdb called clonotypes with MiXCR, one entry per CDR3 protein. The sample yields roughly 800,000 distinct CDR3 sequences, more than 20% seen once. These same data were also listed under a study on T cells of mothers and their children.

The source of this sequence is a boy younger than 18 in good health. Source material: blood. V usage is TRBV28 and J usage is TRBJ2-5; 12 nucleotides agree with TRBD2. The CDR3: CASSSWGLAGGLYSFF. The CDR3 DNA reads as TGTGCCAGCAGTTCCTGGGGGCTAGCGGGAGGGCTATACTCGTTCTTC.